This entry describes one T cell receptor beta chain. This entry belongs to a study of blood T cell repertoires in COVID-19. V was shortened by 7 bases and J by 3 bases, with 11 bases between the two germline ends. CDR1 and CDR2 (germline): SQVTM, ANQGSEA. The CDR3 contains 12 residues. This table comes from immunoSEQ multiplex PCR, and its TCRdb copy is limited to in-frame clones, with some not included. This table has 200,000 to 300,000 clones, less than 90% appearing once. The chain recombines TRBV29-1 with TRBJ2-3; D is perhaps TRBD1 (6 bases). The TCR originated in a man aged 55 to 70 with acute or convalescent COVID-19. The sequenced sample consisted of peripheral blood. The CDR3 DNA reads as TGCAGCGGGTTAACAGGGACAGATACGCAGTATTTT. This encodes CSGLTGTDTQYF.